These 20 T cell receptor beta chains share one sample of origin, sequenced in a study of siplizumab effects on memory and regulatory T cells. Sequencing used immunoSEQ multiplex PCR; TCRdb keeps in-frame clones, though not all of them. This sample has about 120,000 clones, with roughly 95% found just once. Material for sequencing was non-Treg CD4+ T cells sorted from blood. The receptors originated from a human donor in good health.

The V gene is TRBV10-3, the J gene TRBJ2-3; 8 nucleotides align to TRBD1. Germline CDR1 ENHRY, CDR2 SYGVKD. This CDR3 has 17 amino acids. V gave up 4 bases and J gave up 2 bases; unmatched junction bases: 11. CDR3 residues: CAISATLDREDTDTQYF. CDR3 nucleotide sequence: TGTGCCATCAGTGCTACACTGGACAGGGAAGACACAGATACGCAGTATTTT.

This clone is a singleton in its sample. This sample includes further DNA sequences coding for the same CDR3. The chain uses TRBV7-9 and TRBJ1-4, with TRBD1 as a possible D gene (6 bases). CDR1 is SEHNR and CDR2 is FQNEAQ in the germline V gene (reference sequence). The CDR3 consists of 14 residues. V was shortened by 5 bases and J by 5 bases, with 12 bases between the two germline ends. CDR3 in amino acids: CASSPGAGNEKLFF. CDR3 nucleotide sequence: TGTGCCAGCAGCCCGGGGGCAGGGAATGAAAAACTGTTTTTT.

The rearrangement joins TRBV5-4 to TRBJ1-4, with D unclear. Germline CDR1 is SGHNT and CDR2 is YYREEE (reference sequence). The CDR3 has 12 amino acids. Trimming shortened V by 3 bases and J by 3 bases, and 3 bases separated the two germline ends. This chain's CDR3 is CASSSPNEKLFF. DNA for the CDR3: TGTGCCAGCAGCTCGCCTAATGAAAAACTGTTTTTT.

As regards this clone: Other DNA sequences of this sample code for an identical CDR3. V and J are TRBV12-5 and TRBJ2-5; D not resolved. Trimming stripped 5 bases from V and 4 bases from J, with 5 bases between. CDR3 size: 11 residues. CDR1 is LGHNT, CDR2 FRNRAP, per germline. The CDR3 spells CASGLGETQYF. DNA for the CDR3: TGTGCTAGTGGTCTCGGAGAGACCCAGTACTTC.

The chain is built from TRBV4-3 and TRBJ2-1, with 8 bases that match TRBD2. After removal of 1 base from V and 3 bases from J, the junction contained 2 bases not matched to a gene. Germline CDR1 LGHNA, CDR2 YSLEER. The length of the CDR3 is 15 residues. In DNA, the CDR3 is TGCGCCAGCAGCCAAGTGACTAGCGACTACAATGAGCAGTTCTTC. It encodes CASSQVTSDYNEQFF.

V gene TRBV19 combines with J gene TRBJ1-2; 10 bases fit TRBD1. V was clipped by 4 bases and J by 4 bases; unmatched bases: 9. The CDR3 is 16 amino acids. CDR1 is LNHDA, CDR2 SQIVND, per germline (reference sequence). CDR3 nucleotides: TGTGCCAGTAGTAAACCCCCCGGGACAGGGGTCTATGGCTACACCTTC. Its protein is CASSKPPGTGVYGYTF.

The CDR3 DNA follows: TGTGCCAGCAGTTCTCGACTAGTAGCAGATACGCAGTATTTT. This encodes CASSSRLVADTQYF. The chain recombines TRBV27 with TRBJ2-3, with D perhaps TRBD2 (6 bases). The CDR3 spans 14 residues. CDR1 MNHEY and CDR2 SMNVEV come from the germline V gene (reference sequence). Between the trimmed V and J ends, which lost 4 bases and 4 bases, there was a span of 12 bases.

The J gene is TRBJ1-5, the V gene TRBV4-1, with a weak D call TRBD1 (6 bases). CDR1 and CDR2 from the germline V gene are MGHRA and YSYEKL. This CDR3 contains 15 residues. V was cut by 2 bases and J by 4 bases, with 12 bases left in between. CDR3 bases: TGCGCCAGCAGCCAATTCCAGGGGCTAAATCAGCCCCAGCATTTT. Translated: CASSQFQGLNQPQHF.

The chain combines TRBV20-1 with TRBJ2-3, with D unclear. V lost 2 bases and J 3 bases, leaving 3 bases between the germline ends. The CDR3 contains 11 residues. The germline gives CDR1 DFQATT, CDR2 SNEGSKA (reference sequence). CDR3 in amino acids: CSARKTDTQYF. The CDR3 coding sequence is TGCAGTGCTAGAAAGACAGATACGCAGTATTTT.

This clone was seen a handful of times. The chain combines TRBV6-6 with TRBJ1-5; D unclear. The germline V and J ends were trimmed by 6 bases and 6 bases, with 15 bases remaining between them. CDR1 and CDR2 (germline): MNHNY, SVGAGI (reference sequence). The CDR3 has 14 amino acids. The CDR3 reads CASSPGQTRQPQHF. The CDR3 DNA reads as TGTGCCAGCAGCCCTGGCCAGACGCGTCAGCCCCAGCATTTT.

The chain links TRBV6-1 to TRBJ1-2, with a tentative D call TRBD1 (5 bases). CDR1 MNHNS and CDR2 SASEGT come from the germline V gene. CDR3 size: 14 residues. The V gene lost 6 bases and the J gene lost 2 bases, with 13 bases spanning the gap. The CDR3 loop reads CASSAGTVNYGYTF. CDR3 bases: TGTGCCAGCAGCGCCGGGACGGTGAACTATGGCTACACCTTC.

The chain's CDR3 is CASSFWNKQETQYF. Here the CDR3 DNA reads TGTGCCAGCAGTTTTTGGAACAAACAAGAGACCCAGTACTTC. The chain links TRBV27 to TRBJ2-5, with unresolved D. CDR3 length equals 14 residues. Per the germline V gene, CDR1 is MNHEY and CDR2 is SMNVEV (reference sequence). Trimming cost V 3 bases and J 2 bases, with 10 bases left between them.

The chain combines TRBV25-1 with TRBJ2-1; TRBD2 matches 10 bases. This CDR3 is built from 13 residues. After removal of 10 bases from V and 3 bases from J, the junction contained 3 bases not matched to a gene. Germline V gene sequence: CDR1 MGHDK, CDR2 SYGVNS. DNA for the CDR3: TGTGCCACCCAGCGGGGGGGCTACAATGAGCAGTTCTTC. Its protein is CATQRGGYNEQFF.

The V and J genes are TRBV7-6 and TRBJ1-1; D is possibly TRBD1 (6 bases). With 5 bases removed from V and 10 bases from J, the gap between germline ends came to 14 bases. The germline CDR1 and CDR2 sequences are SGHVS and FNYEAQ. The CDR3 is made up of 12 amino acids. CDR3 protein: CASSPGGGPAFF. In nucleotides, the CDR3 is TGTGCCAGCAGCCCCGGGGGGGGGCCAGCTTTCTTT.

The rearrangement joins TRBV14 to TRBJ1-6; D is unclear. Germline CDR1 and CDR2: SGHDN and FVKESK. The V end lost 2 bases, the J end lost 0 bases, and 8 bases lay between the germline ends. The CDR3 sequence is 16 residues long. The CDR3 is CASSQLAVSYNSPLHF. Written as DNA, the CDR3 is TGTGCCAGCAGCCAATTGGCAGTCTCCTATAATTCACCCCTCCACTTT.

J is TRBJ1-5 and V is TRBV19, with TRBD1 as a possible D gene (6 bases). Germline V CDR1 and CDR2: LNHDA, SQIVND (reference sequence). The CDR3 contains 16 residues. The V end was cut by 7 bases, the J end by 4 bases, with 20 bases between. CDR3 sequence (DNA): TGTGCCAGTATCCCTCGCGGCCAGGGGACAAATCAGCCCCAGCATTTT. Translated: CASIPRGQGTNQPQHF. The whole variable domain, remainder taken from reference TRBV19 and TRBJ1-5, is DGGITQSPKYLFRKEGQNVTLSCEQNLNHDAMYWYRQDPGQGLRLIYYSQIVNDFQKGDIAEGYSVSREKKESFPLTVTSAQKNPTAFYLCASIPRGQGTNQPQHFGDGTRLSIL.

This clone came up a few times. CDR3 sequence (DNA): TGCGCCAGCAGTGAGTCTGGGGGAAATCAGCCCCAGCATTTT. It specifies CASSESGGNQPQHF. V is TRBV10-2 and J is TRBJ1-5, with D possibly matching TRBD1 (5 bases). Trimming removed 0 bases at V and 4 bases at J, with 7 bases between. CDR1 WSHSY and CDR2 SAAADI come from the germline V gene. This CDR3 has 14 amino acids.

This chain connects TRBV7-2 to TRBJ1-5; D unresolved. Germline V lookup: CDR1 SGHTA, CDR2 FQGNSA. V dropped 4 bases and J dropped 4 bases, with 14 bases sitting between them. This CDR3 is built from 15 residues. As DNA, the CDR3 is TGTGCCAGCAGCTCAATGGTAGGGCAGAATCAGCCCCAGCATTTT. Translating gives CASSSMVGQNQPQHF. Combining the CDR3 with reference TRBV7-2 and TRBJ1-5 gives the whole variable domain GAGVSQSPSNKVTEKGKDVELRCDPISGHTALYWYRQSLGQGLEFLIYFQGNSAPDKSGLPSDRFSAERTGGSVSTLTIQRTQQEDSAVYLCASSSMVGQNQPQHFGDGTRLSIL.

The chain couples TRBV5-5 to TRBJ2-3, with TRBD2 identical over 11 bases. Trimming cost V 3 bases and J 2 bases; bases outside gene matches: 5. CDR3 length: 16 amino acids. Germline CDR1 is SGHKS and CDR2 is YYEKEE (reference sequence). The CDR3 loop is CASSWGLAVITDTQYF. The CDR3 DNA reads TGTGCCAGCAGCTGGGGACTAGCGGTAATCACAGATACGCAGTATTTT.

This clone was picked up one time. The chain has TRBV1 and TRBJ2-1. TRBV1 represents a pseudogene. The CDR3 has 15 amino acids. The DNA for the CDR3 is TGCACCAGCAGATCCCTTATGGGCTCCTACAATGAGCAGTTCTTC. It codes for CTSRSLMGSYNEQFF.